These 9 T cell receptor beta chains were all obtained from the same sample, sequenced in a study of blood T cell repertoires in COVID-19. The assay was immunoSEQ multiplex PCR, and TCRdb's table has in-frame clones only and misses some. The sample comprises approximately 150,000 clones, roughly 80% of which are singletons, and around 16% rests with the top ten. Sequences were obtained from peripheral blood. The receptors were sampled from a man between 45 and 60 years old with acute or convalescent COVID-19.

The rearrangement joins TRBV3-1 (or the pseudogene TRBV3-2) to TRBJ1-6, with 7 bases identical to TRBD1. V lost 3 bases, J lost 4 bases, and 12 bases stayed unmatched. The CDR3 has 18 amino acids. Germline values: CDR1 LGHDT, CDR2 YNNKEL (reference sequence). For the CDR3, the DNA is TGTGCCAGCAGCCAGGTACTAGGGGGCCGGAATTATAATTCACCCCTCCACTTT. This translates into CASSQVLGGRNYNSPLHF.

CDR3 region: CASGGGRDYGNTIYF. For the CDR3, the DNA is TGTGCCAGTGGAGGGGGCCGGGATTATGGAAACACCATATATTTT. The genes are TRBV19 and TRBJ1-3; 7 bases are shared with TRBD1. The V gene end was trimmed by 8 bases and the J gene end by 3 bases; junction bases not matched to a gene: 10. The CDR3 length is 15 residues. Germline V gives CDR1 LNHDA, CDR2 SQIVND (reference sequence).

The count of this clone is one. This chain links TRBV29-1 with TRBJ1-1; possible D gene TRBD1, 5 bases. The length of the CDR3 is 10 residues. V gave up 2 bases and J gave up 8 bases, with 6 bases separating them. Germline CDR1 reads SQVTM; CDR2 reads ANQGSEA. CDR3 residues: CSVEWGEAFF. The CDR3 DNA reads as TGCAGCGTTGAATGGGGCGAAGCTTTCTTT.

The V gene is TRBV5-6, the J gene TRBJ1-3; a weak D match, TRBD1 (5 bases). This CDR3 region has 14 residues. Germline loops: CDR1 SGHDT, CDR2 YYEEEE. Trimming took 4 bases from V and 8 from J, leaving 16 bases between them. CDR3 residues: CASSRSSGQDTIYF. In nucleotides, the CDR3 is TGTGCCAGCAGCAGGTCGTCAGGGCAAGACACCATATATTTT.

The V and J genes are TRBV6-5 and TRBJ1-5; D is perhaps TRBD1 (6 bases). Germline lookup yields CDR1 MNHEY and CDR2 SVGAGI. The CDR3 runs 13 residues. The V gene lost 6 bases and the J gene lost 10 bases, with 16 bases spanning the gap. The CDR3 DNA reads TGTGCCAGCAGCTCACCAGGGGAATCTCCCCAGCATTTT. It yields the protein CASSSPGESPQHF.

This clone was counted only a few times. Other DNA sequences of this sample code for an identical CDR3. J is TRBJ1-2 and V is TRBV12-3 or TRBV12-4, with no clear D. The CDR3 is 13 amino acids. V was clipped by 6 bases and J by 4 bases, with 12 bases between them. CDR3 region: CASSFGGFYGYTF. The CDR3 nucleotides read TGTGCCAGCAGCTTCGGAGGGTTCTATGGCTACACCTTC.

The rearrangement links TRBV19 to TRBJ2-3, with a weak D call TRBD2 (6 bases). This CDR3 is built from 15 residues. Trimming pared 3 bases from V and 0 bases from J, leaving 10 bases between. CDR1 is LNHDA, CDR2 SQIVND, per germline (reference sequence). The CDR3 loop is CASSIWGGSTDTQYF. The CDR3 DNA reads as TGTGCCAGTAGTATTTGGGGAGGTAGCACAGATACGCAGTATTTT.

The chain uses TRBV18 and TRBJ1-4; TRBD1 matches at 7 bases. Germline-derived CDR1 and CDR2 are KGHSH and LQKENI. The CDR3 runs 15 residues. J gave up 8 bases and V 3 bases, and 9 bases lay outside the gene matches. CDR3 in amino acids: CASSPPNRGLEKLFF. The CDR3 DNA sequence: TGTGCCAGCTCACCCCCAAATAGGGGGCTAGAAAAACTGTTTTTT.

Here the CDR3 DNA reads TGTGCCAGCTCACCACACAAAGGGGGAGAGACCCAGTACTTC. This encodes CASSPHKGGETQYF. The chain uses TRBV18 and TRBJ2-5; tentative D call: TRBD1 (6 bases). Germline V gives CDR1 KGHSH, CDR2 LQKENI. The CDR3 runs 14 residues. V lost 1 base and J lost 4, with 10 bases in between.